The 23 T cell receptor beta chains given below trace back to one sample, sequenced in a study of radiation and T cells in renal cell carcinoma. Time point denoted: blood 4 weeks post-SBRT, at nephrectomy. Treatment defined: 15 Gy SBRT to primary tumor, nephrectomy 4 weeks later. Clones were read by immunoSEQ multiplex PCR, and TCRdb kept only the in-frame ones, dropping some. Of just under 150,000 clones detected, around 88% appear once; the ten largest clones hold around 17%. Here the sequenced sample was blood, taken from a patient whose treatment included radiotherapy and nephrectomy. Receptor source: a woman in her forties or fifties with renal cell carcinoma.

Only one count was recorded for this clone. J is TRBJ2-5 and V is TRBV19; 12 bases fit TRBD2. Germline trimming cut 3 bases from V and 4 bases from J; bases unmatched to any gene: 3. Germline loops: CDR1 LNHDA, CDR2 SQIVND (reference sequence). This CDR3 region has 15 residues. CDR3 sequence reads: CASSMTSGSRETQYF. In DNA form, the CDR3 reads TGTGCCAGTAGTATGACTAGCGGGAGTCGAGAGACCCAGTACTTC.

The V call is TRBV7-2, the J call TRBJ1-1; possible D gene TRBD1, 6 bases. V was shortened by 9 bases and J by 2 bases, with 13 bases between the two germline ends. Per the germline V gene, CDR1 is SGHTA and CDR2 is FQGNSA. The length of the CDR3 is 13 residues. In DNA form, the CDR3 reads TGTGCCAGTCTAAGGGGGTTTAACACTGAAGCTTTCTTT. Protein: CASLRGFNTEAFF.

V and J are TRBV7-2 and TRBJ1-2; D possibly corresponds to TRBD1 (6 bases). V was clipped by 1 base and J by 2 bases, with 11 bases between them. The CDR3 has 15 residues. The germline gives CDR1 SGHTA, CDR2 FQGNSA. CDR3 protein: CASSLGGTGNYGYTF. The DNA of the CDR3 is TGTGCCAGCAGCTTAGGAGGAACAGGGAACTATGGCTACACCTTC. The full variable domain, in which reference TRBV7-2 and TRBJ1-2 provide the parts outside the CDR3, is GAGVSQSPSNKVTEKGKDVELRCDPISGHTALYWYRQSLGQGLEFLIYFQGNSAPDKSGLPSDRFSAERTGGSVSTLTIQRTQQEDSAVYLCASSLGGTGNYGYTFGSGTRLTVV.

The chain has TRBV7-7 and TRBJ2-5; 8 nucleotides line up with TRBD1. CDR3 size: 14 residues. Germline CDR1 is SSHAT and CDR2 is FNYEAQ (reference sequence). V lost 5 bases, J lost 1 base, and 3 bases stayed unmatched. CDR3 sequence reads: CASSLDRAQETQYF. The CDR3, as DNA: TGTGCCAGCAGCCTGGACAGGGCCCAAGAGACCCAGTACTTC.

This sequence joins TRBV5-1 and TRBJ2-1; the D gene is possibly TRBD2 (5 bases). Germline CDR1 and CDR2: SGHRS and YFSETQ. The V gene lost 4 bases and the J gene lost 9 bases, with 20 bases spanning the gap. CDR3 size: 15 residues. The CDR3 DNA is TGCGCCAGCAGCGACCCGGGCCCCCAAAGCGGTGAGCAGTTCTTC. Amino acids: CASSDPGPQSGEQFF.

J is TRBJ2-5 and V is TRBV4-2, with 7 bases fitting TRBD2. The ends lost 0 bases at V and 2 bases at J; junction bases unmatched: 9. CDR1 is LGHNA, CDR2 YNFKEQ, per germline. The CDR3 contains 17 residues. The CDR3 region is CASSQDHGGGSQETQYF. CDR3 DNA sequence: TGTGCCAGCAGCCAAGATCACGGCGGCGGGAGTCAAGAGACCCAGTACTTC.

The gene calls are TRBV19 and TRBJ2-4; D may be TRBD1 (6 bases). Trimming shortened V by 4 bases and J by 5 bases, and 15 bases separated the two germline ends. CDR1 is LNHDA and CDR2 is SQIVND in the germline V gene (reference sequence). The CDR3 has 15 residues. CDR3 DNA: TGTGCCAGTAGTAACCTCCAGGGGAAGGAAAACATTCAGTACTTC. It translates to CASSNLQGKENIQYF.

Turning to this clone: This specimen includes other DNA sequences encoding the same CDR3. The V and J genes are TRBV7-2 and TRBJ1-3; D remains unclear. Germline CDR1 SGHTA, CDR2 FQGNSA. The V gene lost 2 bases and the J gene lost 0 bases, with 8 bases spanning the gap. This CDR3 region has 15 residues. The CDR3 spells CASSLSVRSGNTIYF. In nucleotides, the CDR3 is TGTGCCAGCAGCTTATCGGTTCGCTCTGGAAACACCATATATTTT.

J is TRBJ2-6 and V is TRBV7-2; TRBD1 is a possible D gene (6 bases). V lost 4 bases, J lost 0 bases, and 7 bases lay in between. Germline values: CDR1 SGHTA, CDR2 FQGNSA. The CDR3 runs to 15 residues. In nucleotides, the CDR3 is TGTGCCAGCAGCTCAGGGGACTCTGGGGCCAACGTCCTGACTTTC. This translates into CASSSGDSGANVLTF.

The genes are TRBV7-2 and TRBJ2-1; 7 nucleotides line up with TRBD2. V was pared by 10 bases and J by 3 bases, with 12 bases of the junction left unmatched. The CDR3 runs to 15 residues. Germline CDR1 reads SGHTA; CDR2 reads FQGNSA. The CDR3 sequence: CATSSGETFYNEQFF. CDR3 DNA sequence: TGTGCCACCTCAAGCGGGGAGACGTTCTACAATGAGCAGTTCTTC.

J is TRBJ1-1 and V is TRBV9, with D possibly being TRBD1 (6 bases). The V end was cut by 0 bases, the J end by 6 bases, with 12 bases between. The germline CDR1 and CDR2 sequences are SGDLS and YYNGEE. This CDR3 comprises 14 residues. In DNA form, the CDR3 reads TGTGCCAGCAGCGTAGGGACAGTGTCCCCTGAAGCTTTCTTT. It encodes CASSVGTVSPEAFF.

The V call is TRBV10-3, the J call TRBJ1-1; D is uncertain. Germline V gene sequence: CDR1 ENHRY, CDR2 SYGVKD. The CDR3 runs 13 residues. Deletions cut 0 bases from V and 1 base from J, with 3 bases between. The CDR3 region has the DNA TGTGCCATCAGTGAGTCGGGGAACACTGAAGCTTTCTTT. It is translated as CAISESGNTEAFF.

In its sample, this clone was seen a few times. This CDR3 is also generated by other DNA sequences in the sample. Written as DNA, the CDR3 is TGCGCCAGCAGCCAGGACAGGGGAAGCAATCAGCCCCAGCATTTT. It translates to CASSQDRGSNQPQHF. The chain is built from TRBV4-3 and TRBJ1-5, with 9 bases lining up with TRBD1. The germline CDR1 and CDR2 sequences are LGHNA and YSLEER. With V trimmed by 3 bases and J by 1 base, 1 base remained unmatched. The CDR3 runs 15 residues.

This chain links TRBV9 with TRBJ2-2, with TRBD1 identical over 7 bases. V shed 4 bases and J 5 bases; nucleotides not matched to a gene: 14. This CDR3 region has 17 residues. Germline V gene sequence: CDR1 SGDLS, CDR2 YYNGEE. DNA of the CDR3: TGTGCCAGCAGCCCAGGGGGAACTCCGCCGGGGACCGGGGAGCTGTTTTTT. This codes for CASSPGGTPPGTGELFF. The full variable domain, its missing parts supplied by reference TRBV9 and TRBJ2-2, is DSGVTQTPKHLITATGQRVTLRCSPRSGDLSVYWYQQSLDQGLQFLIQYYNGEERAKGNILERFSAQQFPDLHSELNLSSLELGDSALYFCASSPGGTPPGTGELFFGEGSRLTVL.

This clone was recorded once. The gene calls are TRBV5-6 and TRBJ1-2; D is possibly TRBD1 (5 bases). V lost 1 base and J 6 bases, leaving 16 bases between the germline ends. The CDR3 runs to 15 residues. Per the germline V gene, CDR1 is SGHDT and CDR2 is YYEEEE. The CDR3 nucleotides are TGTGCCAGCAGCTTGCAGGGTATTTCCGGGAATGGCTACACCTTC. It translates to CASSLQGISGNGYTF.

This clone was detected only a few times. The chain is built from TRBV6-5 and TRBJ1-2, with a weak D call TRBD1 (6 bases). Trimming stripped 7 bases from V and 6 bases from J, with 15 bases between. Germline V CDR1 and CDR2: MNHEY, SVGAGI. The CDR3 covers 13 residues. The CDR3 is CASTNHRVHGYTF. CDR3 bases: TGTGCCAGCACCAACCACAGGGTCCATGGCTACACCTTC.

This chain joins TRBV7-2 and TRBJ1-1; 7 bases are shared with TRBD1. The V gene end was trimmed by 5 bases and the J gene end by 3 bases; junction bases not matched to a gene: 12. The length of the CDR3 is 16 residues. Per the germline V gene, CDR1 is SGHTA and CDR2 is FQGNSA. CDR3: CASSRDRPRGDTEAFF. The CDR3 DNA reads as TGTGCCAGCAGCCGGGACAGACCCCGGGGGGACACTGAAGCTTTCTTT.

The chain is built from TRBV11-2 and TRBJ2-3; D may be TRBD1 or TRBD2 (6 bases each). CDR3 size: 18 residues. V gave up 2 bases and J gave up 6 bases, with 24 bases separating them. Germline V CDR1 and CDR2: SGHAT, FQNNGV. The CDR3 here is CASSLLKTGRDFADTQYF. CDR3 DNA: TGTGCCAGCAGCTTACTCAAGACAGGAAGGGACTTCGCGGATACGCAGTATTTT.

The V call is TRBV11-2, the J call TRBJ2-1; perhaps TRBD2 as D (5 bases). The CDR3 sequence is 14 residues long. Germline V gives CDR1 SGHAT, CDR2 FQNNGV. V gave up 1 base and J gave up 6 bases, with 10 bases separating them. The CDR3 spells CASSLARGSNEQFF. CDR3 bases: TGTGCCAGCAGCTTAGCACGGGGTAGCAATGAGCAGTTCTTC.

V is TRBV7-2 and J is TRBJ1-2, with D unresolved. V lost 2 bases and J 4 bases, leaving 11 bases between the germline ends. Germline lookup yields CDR1 SGHTA and CDR2 FQGNSA. The CDR3 runs 14 residues. The DNA of the CDR3 is TGTGCCAGCAGCTTATCTTACGGAAGCTATGGCTACACCTTC. This sequence encodes CASSLSYGSYGYTF.

The rearrangement joins TRBV6-4 to TRBJ1-2; D unclear. Deletions cut 0 bases from V and 8 bases from J, with 13 bases between. The CDR3 is 14 residues long. From germline, CDR1 is MRHNA and CDR2 SNTAGT. In DNA form, the CDR3 reads TGTGCCAGCAGTGACTCTGTCAGCGGTCGGGGCTACACCTTC. Residues: CASSDSVSGRGYTF.

The chain links TRBV19 to TRBJ1-2, with 8 bases that match TRBD1. Germline V lookup: CDR1 LNHDA, CDR2 SQIVND (reference sequence). The length of the CDR3 is 16 residues. V was pared by 7 bases and J by 8 bases, with 18 bases of the junction left unmatched. This CDR3 is CASISREAGGLGGYTF. As DNA, the CDR3 is TGTGCCAGTATTTCCCGAGAGGCAGGGGGCTTAGGAGGCTACACCTTC.

The V and J genes are TRBV19 and TRBJ2-6, with D perhaps matching TRBD1 (6 bases). There are 18 residues in the CDR3. Trimming removed 4 bases at V and 0 bases at J, with 16 bases between. Looked up from germline, CDR1 is LNHDA and CDR2 is SQIVND (reference sequence). CDR3 in DNA: TGTGCCAGTAGTAAGGTAAGGACAGCGATCTCTGGGGCCAACGTCCTGACTTTC. Translation: CASSKVRTAISGANVLTF.